This TCR beta chain derives from a study of post-analysis software for immune sequencing data. Study-wide points: Samples made in the same batch grouped tightly together by F measure. A handful of TRBV segments occurring more often in patients than controls included TRBV5-6, TRBV5-1 and TRBV20-1.

The CDR3 is 12 residues long. Trimming stripped 5 bases from V and 7 bases from J, with 12 bases between. Per the germline V gene, CDR1 is SGHAT and CDR2 is FQNNGV. Incorporated into the TCR beta cDNA libraries were unique molecular identifiers, which served to reduce PCR and sequencing biases. TCRdb re-analysed the PCR reads in MiXCR, keeping a single row per CDR3 protein. In the table there are a few hundred thousand distinct CDR3 sequences, approximately 46% of which are singletons. With regard to this clonotype: Its specificity is unknown.

V usage is TRBV11-2 and J usage is TRBJ2-7; D unclear. The receptor comes from a girl between 10 and 17 years old with multiple sclerosis. Sequenced sample: blood. DNA for the CDR3: TGTGCCAGCAGCCCCTCGGGCAATGAGCAGTACTTC. Translating it yields CASSPSGNEQYF.